These T cell receptor beta chains were read from a single sample in a study of T cell changes during pregnancy in multiple sclerosis. Method: immunoSEQ multiplex PCR; TCRdb's copy keeps in-frame clones and lacks some. The table records approximately 60,000 clones, around 93% of them present only once. The sample in question was peripheral blood, obtained after pregnancy. The receptor set was obtained from a female donor in good health, enrolled as a control in a pregnancy study. CDR3s include the opening cysteine and the closing phenylalanine or tryptophan. D genes are given only for firm matches. Size values are once, few and many counts, or a class for expanded clones, and some rows have none.

CDR3 DNA,CDR3 protein,J gene,clone size,V gene,D gene
TGTGCCAGTCTAACAGGCTATGGCTACACCTTC,CASLTGYGYTF,TRBJ1-2,once,TRBV28,.
TGTGCCAGCAGCTCGCGACTAGTGGCGGCGTTTTATGGCTACACCTTC,CASSSRLVAAFYGYTF,TRBJ1-2,.,TRBV7-2,.
TGTGCCAGCAGCCAGGGGGGTCCAACAGATACGCAGTATTTT,CASSQGGPTDTQYF,TRBJ2-3,.,TRBV4-2,.
TGTGCTTCTGGGAGGATAGCCGCCTACAATGAGCAGTTCTTC,CASGRIAAYNEQFF,TRBJ2-1,.,TRBV12-5,.
TGCAGCGTTGACCGCAAAACACAGGGTTACAATGAGCAGTTCTTC,CSVDRKTQGYNEQFF,TRBJ2-1,once,TRBV29-1,.
TGTGCTAGCAGCCTTGGGACTAGCGGACAAGAGACCCAGTACTTC,CASSLGTSGQETQYF,TRBJ2-5,once,TRBV7-7,TRBD2
TGCGCCACTGCGACAGGCGGACAAGAGACCCAGTACTTC,CATATGGQETQYF,TRBJ2-5,.,TRBV5-1,.
TGTGCCAGCAGTATGACTAGCGGGAGCTCCTACAATGAGCAGTTCTTC,CASSMTSGSSYNEQFF,TRBJ2-1,once,TRBV27,TRBD2
TGTGCCAGCAGCTTCACCCCCGGGACAGGGGAGGATGGCTACACCTTC,CASSFTPGTGEDGYTF,TRBJ1-2,.,TRBV7-6,TRBD1
TGTGCCAGCAGCTTAGGGCGGACAGGGGACTACGAGCAGTACTTC,CASSLGRTGDYEQYF,TRBJ2-7,.,TRBV7-6,TRBD1
TGTGCCAGCAGCCGGGACTCCCAAGAGACCCAGTACTTC,CASSRDSQETQYF,TRBJ2-5,.,TRBV5-4,.
TGCGCCAGCAGCTTGACAGGGGTCGAGCAGTACTTC,CASSLTGVEQYF,TRBJ2-7,once,TRBV5-1,TRBD1
TGTGCCAGCAGTGCGATGGATGGGGGGGCTGGAAACACCATATATTTT,CASSAMDGGAGNTIYF,TRBJ1-3,.,TRBV6-1,.
TGTGCCAGCAGTTTACAGACTAGAGTCAGGGACAATGAGCAGTTCTTC,CASSLQTRVRDNEQFF,TRBJ2-1,.,TRBV28,.